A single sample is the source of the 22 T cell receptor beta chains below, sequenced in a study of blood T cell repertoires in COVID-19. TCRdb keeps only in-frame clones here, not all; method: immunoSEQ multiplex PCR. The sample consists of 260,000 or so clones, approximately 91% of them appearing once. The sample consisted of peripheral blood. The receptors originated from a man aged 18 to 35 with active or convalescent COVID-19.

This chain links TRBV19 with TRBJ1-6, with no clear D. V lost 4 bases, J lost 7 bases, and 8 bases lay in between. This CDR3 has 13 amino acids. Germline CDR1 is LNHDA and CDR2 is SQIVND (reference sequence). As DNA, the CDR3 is TGTGCCAGTAGTACTACTAGAAATTCACCCCTCCACTTT. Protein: CASSTTRNSPLHF.

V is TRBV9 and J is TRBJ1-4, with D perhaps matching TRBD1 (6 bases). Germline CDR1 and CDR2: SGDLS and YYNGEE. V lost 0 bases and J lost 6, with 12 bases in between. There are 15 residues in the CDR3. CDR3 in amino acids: CASSVAGGADEKLFF. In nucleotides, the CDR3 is TGTGCCAGCAGCGTAGCGGGGGGCGCCGATGAAAAACTGTTTTTT.

CDR3 protein: CASRGTSGGRSDTQYF. DNA for the CDR3: TGTGCCAGCAGGGGTACTAGCGGGGGGAGGTCAGATACGCAGTATTTT. The V call is TRBV4-2, the J call TRBJ2-3; 12 bases agree with TRBD2. The V segment lost 6 bases and the J segment 4 bases; nucleotides outside the gene matches: 8. CDR1 LGHNA and CDR2 YNFKEQ come from the germline V gene. The CDR3 consists of 16 residues.

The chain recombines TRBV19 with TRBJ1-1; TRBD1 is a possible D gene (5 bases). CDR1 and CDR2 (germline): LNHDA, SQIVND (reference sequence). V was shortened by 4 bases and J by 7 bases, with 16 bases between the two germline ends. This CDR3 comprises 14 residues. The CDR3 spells CASSNMAGRGEAFF. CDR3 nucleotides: TGTGCCAGTAGTAATATGGCGGGGCGAGGTGAAGCTTTCTTT.

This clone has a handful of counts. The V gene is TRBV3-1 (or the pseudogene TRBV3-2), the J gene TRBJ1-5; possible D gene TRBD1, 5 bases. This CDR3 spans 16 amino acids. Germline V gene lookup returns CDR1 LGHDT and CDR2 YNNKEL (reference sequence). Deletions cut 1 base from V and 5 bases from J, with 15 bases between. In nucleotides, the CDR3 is TGTGCCAGCAGCCAAGGGGCCAGGGATTGGGATCAGCCCCAGCATTTT. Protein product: CASSQGARDWDQPQHF.

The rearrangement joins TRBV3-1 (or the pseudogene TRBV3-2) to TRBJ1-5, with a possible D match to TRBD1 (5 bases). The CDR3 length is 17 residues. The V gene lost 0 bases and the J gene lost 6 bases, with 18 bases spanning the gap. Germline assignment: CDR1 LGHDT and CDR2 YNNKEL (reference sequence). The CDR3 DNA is TGTGCCAGCAGCCAAGAGGGCGGGGCCGCTGGGACTCAGCCCCAGCATTTT. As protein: CASSQEGGAAGTQPQHF.

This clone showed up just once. DNA of the CDR3: TGCGCCAGCAGCCAAGATCAGGGGCAGAGCTCTGGAAACACCATATATTTT. Protein product: CASSQDQGQSSGNTIYF. The chain couples TRBV4-1 to TRBJ1-3; D is possibly TRBD1 (6 bases). This CDR3 has 17 amino acids. The ends were cut back, 0 bases at V and 0 bases at J, with 12 bases in the middle. Germline assignment: CDR1 MGHRA and CDR2 YSYEKL.

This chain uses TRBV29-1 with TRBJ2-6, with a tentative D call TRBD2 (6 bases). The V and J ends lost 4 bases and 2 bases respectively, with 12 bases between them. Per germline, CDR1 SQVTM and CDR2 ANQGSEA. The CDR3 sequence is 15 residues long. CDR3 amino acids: CSVVGGAAGANVLTF. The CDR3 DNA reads TGCAGCGTTGTCGGGGGAGCCGCTGGGGCCAACGTCCTGACTTTC.

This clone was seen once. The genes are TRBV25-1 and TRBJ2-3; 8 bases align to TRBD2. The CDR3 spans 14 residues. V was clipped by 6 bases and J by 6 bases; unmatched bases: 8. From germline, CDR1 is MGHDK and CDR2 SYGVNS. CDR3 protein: CASRLGLAGDTQYF. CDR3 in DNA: TGTGCCAGCAGACTAGGACTAGCTGGGGATACGCAGTATTTT.

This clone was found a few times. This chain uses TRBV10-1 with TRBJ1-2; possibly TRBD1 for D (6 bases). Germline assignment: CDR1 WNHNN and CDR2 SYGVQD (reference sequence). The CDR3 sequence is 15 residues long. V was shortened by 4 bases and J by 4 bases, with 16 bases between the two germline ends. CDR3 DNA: TGCGCCAGCAGTGTCGGTGAAGGACAGCTCTATGGCTACACCTTC. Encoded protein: CASSVGEGQLYGYTF.

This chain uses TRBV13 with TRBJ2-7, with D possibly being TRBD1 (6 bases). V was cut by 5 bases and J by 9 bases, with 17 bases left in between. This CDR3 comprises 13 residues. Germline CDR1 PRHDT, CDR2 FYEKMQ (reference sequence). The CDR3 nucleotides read TGTGCCAGCAGCCCGTCCACAGGGAGAGGGCAGTACTTC. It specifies CASSPSTGRGQYF.

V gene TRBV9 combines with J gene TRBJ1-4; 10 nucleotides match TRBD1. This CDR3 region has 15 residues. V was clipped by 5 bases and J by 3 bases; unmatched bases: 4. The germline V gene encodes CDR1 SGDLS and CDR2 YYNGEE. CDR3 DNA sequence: TGTGCCAGCAGTCCGACAGGGGGCTCTAATGAAAAACTGTTTTTT. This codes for CASSPTGGSNEKLFF.

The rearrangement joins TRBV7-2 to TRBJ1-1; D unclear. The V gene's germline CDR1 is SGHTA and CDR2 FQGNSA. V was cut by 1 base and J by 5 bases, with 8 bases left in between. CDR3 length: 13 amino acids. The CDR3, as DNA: TGTGCCAGCAGCTTAGGCAGGCGAACTGAAGCTTTCTTT. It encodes CASSLGRRTEAFF.

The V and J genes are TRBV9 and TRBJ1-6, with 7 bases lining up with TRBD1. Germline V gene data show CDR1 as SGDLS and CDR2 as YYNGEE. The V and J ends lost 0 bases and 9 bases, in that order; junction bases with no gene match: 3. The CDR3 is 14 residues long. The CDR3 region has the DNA TGTGCCAGCAGCGTAGGACAGGGCGGTTCACCCCTCCACTTT. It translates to CASSVGQGGSPLHF.

The CDR3 loop reads CASSLVVGGRETQYF. CDR3 nucleotides: TGTGCCAGCAGCTTAGTAGTGGGGGGGCGGGAGACCCAGTACTTC. This rearrangement joins TRBV7-2 to TRBJ2-5; a weak D match, TRBD2 (7 bases). V shed 1 base and J shed 5 bases, with 14 bases lying between them. Germline assignment: CDR1 SGHTA and CDR2 FQGNSA. This CDR3 region has 15 residues.

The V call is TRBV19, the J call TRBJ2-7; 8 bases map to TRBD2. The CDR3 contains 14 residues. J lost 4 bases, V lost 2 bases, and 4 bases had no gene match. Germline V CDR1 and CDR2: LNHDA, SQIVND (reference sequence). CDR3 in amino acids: CASSINPSGYEQYF. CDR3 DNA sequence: TGTGCCAGTAGTATAAATCCTAGCGGGTACGAGCAGTACTTC.

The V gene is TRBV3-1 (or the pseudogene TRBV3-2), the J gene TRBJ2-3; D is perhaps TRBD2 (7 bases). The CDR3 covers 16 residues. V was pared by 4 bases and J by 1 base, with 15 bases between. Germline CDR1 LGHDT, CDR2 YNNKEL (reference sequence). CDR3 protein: CASSPRGARRTDTQYF. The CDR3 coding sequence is TGTGCCAGCAGCCCTCGGGGGGCCCGCCGCACAGATACGCAGTATTTT.

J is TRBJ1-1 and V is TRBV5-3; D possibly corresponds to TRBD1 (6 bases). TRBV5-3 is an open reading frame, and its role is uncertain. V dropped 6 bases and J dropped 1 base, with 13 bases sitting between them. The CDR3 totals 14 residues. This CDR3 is CARTSGAANTEAFF. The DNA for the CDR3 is TGTGCCAGAACCTCAGGGGCCGCGAACACTGAAGCTTTCTTT.

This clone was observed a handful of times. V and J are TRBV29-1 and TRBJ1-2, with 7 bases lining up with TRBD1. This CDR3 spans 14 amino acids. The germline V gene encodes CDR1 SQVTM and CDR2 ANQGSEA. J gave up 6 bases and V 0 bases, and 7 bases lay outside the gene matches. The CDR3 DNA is TGCAGCGTTGAAGAGACAGGGTGGAATAATGGCTACACCTTC. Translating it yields CSVEETGWNNGYTF.

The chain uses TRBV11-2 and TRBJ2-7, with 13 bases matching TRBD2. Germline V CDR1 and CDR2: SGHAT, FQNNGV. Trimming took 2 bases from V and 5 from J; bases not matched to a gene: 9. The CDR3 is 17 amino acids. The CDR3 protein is CASSLRLAGGGTDEQYF. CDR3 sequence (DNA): TGTGCCAGCAGCTTAAGACTAGCGGGGGGAGGAACCGACGAGCAGTACTTC. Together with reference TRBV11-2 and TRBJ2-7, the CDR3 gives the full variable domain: EAGVAQSPRYKIIEKRQSVAFWCNPISGHATLYWYQQILGQGPKLLIQFQNNGVVDDSQLPKDRFSAERLKGVDSTLKIQPAKLEDSAVYLCASSLRLAGGGTDEQYFGPGTRLTVT.

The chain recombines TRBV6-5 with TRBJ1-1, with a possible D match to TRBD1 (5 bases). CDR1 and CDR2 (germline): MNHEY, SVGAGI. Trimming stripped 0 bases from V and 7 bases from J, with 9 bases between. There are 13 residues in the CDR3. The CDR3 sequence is CASSYSGLGEAFF. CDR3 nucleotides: TGTGCCAGCAGTTACTCGGGACTGGGTGAAGCTTTCTTT.

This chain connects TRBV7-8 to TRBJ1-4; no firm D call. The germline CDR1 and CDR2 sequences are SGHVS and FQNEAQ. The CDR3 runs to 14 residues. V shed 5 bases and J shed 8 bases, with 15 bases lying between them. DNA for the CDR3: TGTGCCAGCAGCCGGGCTCCAGGCGGGGAAAAACTGTTTTTT. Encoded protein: CASSRAPGGEKLFF.